This note documents a single TCR beta chain sequence. Its target is not known. These data belong to a study of CD8+ T cells in alopecia areata. Study outcomes and limitations: Among patients, TCR sharing was less clear than in mice, a difference possibly due in part to HLA diversity in the patient population.

As to treatment: oral pan-JAK inhibitor, 5-10 mg twice daily. Peripheral blood and lesional scalp punch biopsies came from alopecia areata patients. Germline assignment: CDR1 SNHLY and CDR2 FYNNEI. V gave up 6 bases and J gave up 8 bases; unmatched junction bases: 15. CDR3 size: 15 residues. Sequencing used cDNA as its template, made by extracting RNA and reverse transcribing it. The data were produced by immunoSEQ multiplex PCR, yet TCRdb's version contains in-frame clones alone and is incomplete. The top ten clones hold approximately 0.91% of a sample with 150,000 to 200,000 clones, about three fifths of them seen once.

The sample was CD4+ T cells sorted from blood, taken at week 4, from a patient treated with tofacitinib. The clonotype originates from a human donor with alopecia areata. The chain joins TRBV2 to TRBJ1-2; 7 bases are a match to TRBD1. DNA for the CDR3: TGTGCCAGCAGGGGAGAGACAGGGAAGAAGGGAGGCTACACCTTC. It yields the protein CASRGETGKKGGYTF.